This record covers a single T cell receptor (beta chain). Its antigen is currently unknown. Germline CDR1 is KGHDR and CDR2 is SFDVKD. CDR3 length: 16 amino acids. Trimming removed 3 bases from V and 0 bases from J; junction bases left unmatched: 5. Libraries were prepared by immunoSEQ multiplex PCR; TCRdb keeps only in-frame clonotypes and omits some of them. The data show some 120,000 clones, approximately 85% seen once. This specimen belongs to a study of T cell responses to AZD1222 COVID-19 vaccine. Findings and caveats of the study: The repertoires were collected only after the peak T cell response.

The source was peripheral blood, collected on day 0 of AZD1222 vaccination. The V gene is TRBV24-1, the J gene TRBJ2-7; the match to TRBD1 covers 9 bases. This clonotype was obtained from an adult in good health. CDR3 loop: CATSDRTGASSYEQYF. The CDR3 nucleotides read TGTGCCACCAGTGATCGGACAGGGGCGAGCTCCTACGAGCAGTACTTC.